The 10 T cell receptor beta chains in this list originate from one sample, sequenced in a study of response to subunit inactivated influenza vaccine listed by TCRdb under 2018. Receptors were amplified or captured by RT-PCR. The sequencer listed for this sample is Illumina HiSeq 2500. Through fastp at Q25 and MiXCR, TCRdb rebuilt clones from the public reads, retaining in-frame beta chains. Identical CDR3 protein sequences are pooled into one entry, listed with their most common genes and DNA. In all, the sample holds about 570,000 distinct CDR3 sequences, and about 10% of those were seen once. 11% of the sample is in the top ten clones. These data were likewise used in another study, on T cells expressing NK-cell markers. As described in the second report: TCR beta cDNA libraries were made by 5'RACE template switching that added a universal primer site and unique molecular identifiers.

The sample consisted of PBMCs from blood, taken on the day of vaccination. The source is a man aged 50-60 years who received an inactivated influenza vaccine. Donor details come from another sample of the same person, matched by shared clones.

The V and J genes are TRBV20-1 and TRBJ2-1; TRBD2 aligns across 8 bases. V gave up 0 bases and J gave up 2 bases; unmatched junction bases: 3. Per the germline V gene, CDR1 is DFQATT and CDR2 is SNEGSKA (reference sequence). The CDR3 totals 15 residues. The CDR3 reads CSAREKRETYNEQFF. The CDR3 DNA reads TGCAGTGCTAGAGAGAAGCGGGAGACCTACAATGAGCAGTTCTTC.

This clonotype was found a few times. The chain combines TRBV25-1 with TRBJ1-6, with 11 bases identical to TRBD1. V lost 4 bases and J lost 9; bases outside the gene matches: 14. The CDR3 length is 18 residues. Germline V gene lookup returns CDR1 MGHDK and CDR2 SYGVNS. CDR3 DNA: TGTGCCAGCAGTGTCGGGACAGGGGGTGTCCATATTGTTTCACCCCTCCACTTT. It is translated as CASSVGTGGVHIVSPLHF.

The V gene is TRBV20-1, the J gene TRBJ1-2; 7 nucleotides line up with TRBD1. CDR1 is DFQATT and CDR2 is SNEGSKA in the germline V gene (reference sequence). This CDR3 spans 16 amino acids. The V gene end was trimmed by 0 bases and the J gene end by 0 bases; junction bases not matched to a gene: 7. Here the CDR3 reads CSAREFRDRANYGYTF. CDR3 in DNA: TGCAGTGCTAGAGAATTTCGGGACAGAGCTAACTATGGCTACACCTTC.

The chain carries TRBV29-1 and TRBJ2-3; D is possibly TRBD1 (5 bases). CDR3 length: 12 residues. From germline, CDR1 is SQVTM and CDR2 ANQGSEA. With 5 bases removed from V and 6 bases from J, the gap between germline ends came to 12 bases. CDR3 amino acids: CSVSRAEDTQYF. For the CDR3, the DNA is TGCAGCGTTAGCAGGGCAGAGGATACGCAGTATTTT.

In this sample, this clonotype turned up a few times. The chain couples TRBV20-1 to TRBJ2-1, with TRBD2 identical over 11 bases. V was clipped by 5 bases and J by 5 bases; unmatched bases: 5. The CDR3 loop spans 14 amino acids. Germline V lookup: CDR1 DFQATT, CDR2 SNEGSKA (reference sequence). The CDR3 protein is CSASGTSGNNEQFF. The CDR3 region has the DNA TGCAGTGCTTCTGGGACTAGCGGAAACAATGAGCAGTTCTTC.

A few counts support this clonotype. This chain connects TRBV3-1 to TRBJ2-1, with 11 bases matching TRBD2. Trimming removed 3 bases from V and 5 bases from J; junction bases left unmatched: 6. CDR1 LGHDT and CDR2 YNNKEL come from the germline V gene (reference sequence). This CDR3 has 16 residues. This CDR3 is CASSHLGTSGNNEQFF. CDR3 nucleotide sequence: TGTGCCAGCAGCCACCTAGGGACTAGCGGTAACAATGAGCAGTTCTTC.

This chain connects TRBV11-2 to TRBJ2-2; D might be TRBD2 (5 bases). Germline V gene data show CDR1 as SGHAT and CDR2 as FQNNGV. V was clipped by 4 bases and J by 6 bases, with 18 bases between them. The CDR3 runs to 16 residues. This CDR3 reads CASSSLRGHRPGELFF. In DNA form, the CDR3 reads TGTGCCAGCAGCTCGCTTCGGGGTCATCGGCCCGGGGAGCTGTTTTTT.

The V and J genes are TRBV28 and TRBJ2-7; TRBD1 aligns across 7 bases. The CDR3 contains 12 residues. V shed 6 bases, J shed 9 bases, and the junction held 8 bases outside the gene matches. CDR1 is MDHEN and CDR2 is SYDVKM in the germline V gene. CDR3 sequence (DNA): TGTGCCAGCAGGGGACAGCGTCTCGGGCAGTACTTC. Translated, it gives CASRGQRLGQYF.

This clonotype was found a few times. The chain employs TRBV20-1 and TRBJ2-5; TRBD1 is a possible D gene (6 bases). V shed 2 bases and J shed 6 bases, with 13 bases lying between them. This CDR3 region has 13 residues. The germline V gene encodes CDR1 DFQATT and CDR2 SNEGSKA (reference sequence). DNA for the CDR3: TGCAGTGCTAGATACAGGGAATTACAGACCCAGTACTTC. The encoded protein is CSARYRELQTQYF.

This chain uses TRBV6-1 with TRBJ2-5; D gene ambiguous. The V gene's germline CDR1 is MNHNS and CDR2 SASEGT. There are 13 residues in the CDR3. V lost 7 bases, J lost 0 bases, and 9 bases lay in between. CDR3 amino acids: CASTYRNQETQYF. CDR3 nucleotides: TGTGCCAGCACCTACCGGAACCAAGAGACCCAGTACTTC.